This T cell receptor beta chain was observed in a study of shared clonotypes between healthy human individuals. TCRdb's table, derived via immunoSEQ multiplex PCR, lists solely in-frame clones and lacks some. The table has over 1.4 million clones, around 97% seen once. Trimming left V 2 bases short and J 2 bases short, with 10 bases between. CDR3 length equals 15 residues. In germline, CDR1 is SGDLS, CDR2 YYNGEE. The receptor was derived from a young man in good health. This chain links TRBV9 with TRBJ2-2; the D call may be TRBD1 or TRBD2 (5 bases each). The specimen sequenced was naive CD4+ T cells sorted from blood. Specified subset: CD45RA+ positively selected. The CDR3 coding sequence is TGTGCCAGCAGCGTCCGGGACGGAAACACCGGGGAGCTGTTTTTT. It is translated as CASSVRDGNTGELFF. The full variable domain, its missing parts supplied by reference TRBV9 and TRBJ2-2, is DSGVTQTPKHLITATGQRVTLRCSPRSGDLSVYWYQQSLDQGLQFLIQYYNGEERAKGNILERFSAQQFPDLHSELNLSSLELGDSALYFCASSVRDGNTGELFFGEGSRLTVL.